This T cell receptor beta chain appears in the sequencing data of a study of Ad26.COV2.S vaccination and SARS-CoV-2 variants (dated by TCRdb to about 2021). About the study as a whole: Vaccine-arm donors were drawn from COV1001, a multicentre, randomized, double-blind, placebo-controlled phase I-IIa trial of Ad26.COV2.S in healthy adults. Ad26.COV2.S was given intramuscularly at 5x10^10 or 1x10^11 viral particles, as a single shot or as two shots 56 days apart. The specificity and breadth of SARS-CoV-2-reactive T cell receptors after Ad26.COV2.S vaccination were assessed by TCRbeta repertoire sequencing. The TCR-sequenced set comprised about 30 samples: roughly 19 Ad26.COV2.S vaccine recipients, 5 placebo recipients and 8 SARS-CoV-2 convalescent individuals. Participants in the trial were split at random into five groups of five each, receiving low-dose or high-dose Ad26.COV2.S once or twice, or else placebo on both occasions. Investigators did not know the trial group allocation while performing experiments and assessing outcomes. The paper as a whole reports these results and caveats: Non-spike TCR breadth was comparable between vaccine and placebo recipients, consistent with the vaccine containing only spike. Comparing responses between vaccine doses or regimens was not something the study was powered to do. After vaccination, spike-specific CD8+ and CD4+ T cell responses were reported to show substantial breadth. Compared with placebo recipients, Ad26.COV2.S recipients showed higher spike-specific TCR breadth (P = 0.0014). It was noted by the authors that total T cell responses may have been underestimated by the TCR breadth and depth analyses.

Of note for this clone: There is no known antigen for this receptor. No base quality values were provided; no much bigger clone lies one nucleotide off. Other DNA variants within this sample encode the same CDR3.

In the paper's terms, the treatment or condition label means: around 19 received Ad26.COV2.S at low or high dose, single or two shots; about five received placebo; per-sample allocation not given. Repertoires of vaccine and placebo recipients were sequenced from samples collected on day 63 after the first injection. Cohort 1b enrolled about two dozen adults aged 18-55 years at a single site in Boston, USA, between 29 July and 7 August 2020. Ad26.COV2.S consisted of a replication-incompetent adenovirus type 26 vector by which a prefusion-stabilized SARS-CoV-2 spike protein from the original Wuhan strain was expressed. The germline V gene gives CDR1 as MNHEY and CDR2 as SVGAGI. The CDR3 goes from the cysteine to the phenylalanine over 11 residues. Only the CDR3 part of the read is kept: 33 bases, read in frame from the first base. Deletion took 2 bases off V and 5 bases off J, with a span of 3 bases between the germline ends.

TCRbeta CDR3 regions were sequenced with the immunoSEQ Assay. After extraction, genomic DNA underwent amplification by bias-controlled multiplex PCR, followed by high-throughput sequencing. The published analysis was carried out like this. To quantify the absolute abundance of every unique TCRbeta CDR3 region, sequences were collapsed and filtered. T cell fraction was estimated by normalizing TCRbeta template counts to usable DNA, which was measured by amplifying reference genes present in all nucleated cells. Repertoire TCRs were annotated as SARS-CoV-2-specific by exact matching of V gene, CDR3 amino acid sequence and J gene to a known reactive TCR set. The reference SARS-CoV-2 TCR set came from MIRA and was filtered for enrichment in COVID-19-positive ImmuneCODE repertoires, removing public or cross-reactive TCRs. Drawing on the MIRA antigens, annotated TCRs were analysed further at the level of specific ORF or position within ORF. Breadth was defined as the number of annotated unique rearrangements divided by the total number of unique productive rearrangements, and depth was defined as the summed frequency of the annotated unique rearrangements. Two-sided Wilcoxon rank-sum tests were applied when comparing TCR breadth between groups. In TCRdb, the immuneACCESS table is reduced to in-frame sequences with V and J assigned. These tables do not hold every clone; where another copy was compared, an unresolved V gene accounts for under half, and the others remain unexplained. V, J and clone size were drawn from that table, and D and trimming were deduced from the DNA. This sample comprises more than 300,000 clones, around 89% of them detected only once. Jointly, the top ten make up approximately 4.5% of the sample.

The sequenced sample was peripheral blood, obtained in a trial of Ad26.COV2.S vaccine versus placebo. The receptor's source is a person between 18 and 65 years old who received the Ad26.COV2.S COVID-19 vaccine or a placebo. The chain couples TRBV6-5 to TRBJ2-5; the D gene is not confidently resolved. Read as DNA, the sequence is TGTGCCAGCAGTTACGGCGAGACCCAGTACTTC. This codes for CASSYGETQYF.